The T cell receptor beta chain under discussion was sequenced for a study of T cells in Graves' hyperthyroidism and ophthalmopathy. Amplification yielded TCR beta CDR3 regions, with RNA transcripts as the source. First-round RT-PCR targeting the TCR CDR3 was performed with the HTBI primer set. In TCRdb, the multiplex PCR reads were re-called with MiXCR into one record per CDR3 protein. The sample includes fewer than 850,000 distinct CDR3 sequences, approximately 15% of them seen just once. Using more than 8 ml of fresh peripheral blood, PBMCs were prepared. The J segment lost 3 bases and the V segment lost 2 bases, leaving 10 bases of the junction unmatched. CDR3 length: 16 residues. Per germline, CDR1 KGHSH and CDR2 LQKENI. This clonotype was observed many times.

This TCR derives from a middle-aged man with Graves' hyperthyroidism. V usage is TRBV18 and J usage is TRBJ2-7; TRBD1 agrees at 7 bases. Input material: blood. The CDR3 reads CASSPSGRQGVYEQYF. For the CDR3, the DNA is TGTGCCAGCTCACCAAGTGGACGACAGGGCGTCTACGAGCAGTACTTC.